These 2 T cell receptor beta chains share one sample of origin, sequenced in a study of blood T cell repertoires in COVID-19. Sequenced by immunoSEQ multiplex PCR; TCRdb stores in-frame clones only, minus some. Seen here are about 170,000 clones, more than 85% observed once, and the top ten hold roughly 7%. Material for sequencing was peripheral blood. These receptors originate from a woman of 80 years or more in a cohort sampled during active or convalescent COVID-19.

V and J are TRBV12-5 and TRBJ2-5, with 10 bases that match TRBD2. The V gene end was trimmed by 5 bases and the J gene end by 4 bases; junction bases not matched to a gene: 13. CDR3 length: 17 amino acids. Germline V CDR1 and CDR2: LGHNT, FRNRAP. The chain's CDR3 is CASGPSLRGLARETQYF. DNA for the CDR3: TGTGCTAGTGGTCCCTCTCTCCGGGGACTAGCGAGAGAGACCCAGTACTTC.

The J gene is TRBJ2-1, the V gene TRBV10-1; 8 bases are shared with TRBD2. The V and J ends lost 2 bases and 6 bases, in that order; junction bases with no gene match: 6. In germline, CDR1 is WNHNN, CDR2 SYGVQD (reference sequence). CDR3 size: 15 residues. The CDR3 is CASSEGAGEFNEQFF. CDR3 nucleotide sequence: TGCGCCAGCAGTGAGGGAGCGGGAGAGTTCAATGAGCAGTTCTTC.